These 4 T cell receptor beta chains originate from one sample sequenced in a study of Graves' ophthalmopathy and Graves' hyperthyroidism. RNA transcripts were the source from which TCR beta CDR3 regions were amplified. An initial RT-PCR round employing HTBI primers preceded a second-round multiplex PCR. In TCRdb, the multiplex PCR reads were re-called with MiXCR into one record per CDR3 protein. The table has about 210,000 distinct CDR3 sequences, roughly 29% seen once. Sequenced sample: peripheral blood. The receptors here all came from a middle-aged man with Graves' ophthalmopathy.

This clonotype showed up many times. V is TRBV6-2 or TRBV6-3 and J is TRBJ1-3; D gene unclear. The germline V and J ends were trimmed by 7 bases and 6 bases, with 19 bases remaining between them. Germline CDR1 reads MNHEY; CDR2 reads SVGEGT. The CDR3 runs 15 residues. The CDR3 bases are TGTGCCAGCACAACCACGCGAGTTACGGCAAACACCATATATTTT. Protein: CASTTTRVTANTIYF.

This clonotype showed up many times. The chain recombines TRBV12-3 or TRBV12-4 with TRBJ2-5; D is possibly TRBD1 (6 bases). V was clipped by 1 base and J by 4 bases, with 13 bases between them. The CDR3 loop spans 15 amino acids. The CDR3 is CASSLVQGLRETQYF. The DNA of the CDR3 is TGTGCCAGCAGTTTAGTGCAGGGGCTCCGAGAGACCCAGTACTTC.

This clonotype appeared many times. The chain uses TRBV11-2 and TRBJ2-7, with D perhaps assigned TRBD1 or TRBD2 (5 bases each). The V gene's germline CDR1 is SGHAT and CDR2 FQNNGV. Deletions cut 2 bases from V and 6 bases from J, with 14 bases between. The CDR3 is 14 amino acids. The CDR3 is CASSLSVGVLEQYF. The CDR3 DNA reads as TGTGCCAGCAGCTTATCGGTGGGGGTACTCGAGCAGTACTTC.

This clonotype was seen ten or more times. The genes are TRBV12-5 and TRBJ2-7; TRBD1 agrees at 8 bases. Trimming at V came to 5 bases and at J to 7 bases, leaving 7 bases not matched to a gene. CDR3 length equals 13 residues. Per the germline V gene, CDR1 is LGHNT and CDR2 is FRNRAP. The CDR3 DNA reads TGTGCTAGTGGTCACGGACAGGGAATGGAGCAGTACTTC. Translated: CASGHGQGMEQYF.